This T cell receptor beta chain emerged from a study of human T cells and chemical hapten exposure. Study at large: Small pooled library volume differences chiefly drove per-sample TCR yield variation. Findings and caveats of the study: No shift was seen in TCRs above 1 in 1000 frequency with DPC sensitization.

Sequencing started from total RNA isolated from unfractionated whole blood. Germline values: CDR1 LGHNA, CDR2 YNFKEQ. This CDR3 spans 14 amino acids. V dropped 0 bases and J dropped 7 bases, with 11 bases sitting between them. The library tagged each cDNA molecule with unique molecular identifiers. One entry per CDR3 protein results from TCRdb running MiXCR on the 5' RACE reads. There are approximately 150,000 distinct CDR3 sequences in the sample; roughly 4.1% occur only once, and over 1.1% lies in the top ten. This clonotype was picked up many times. Its antigen is as yet unknown. The chain links TRBV4-2 to TRBJ2-3, with D possibly being TRBD1 (5 bases). This clonotype was obtained from a female donor in good health. CDR3 nucleotides: TGTGCCAGCAGCCAAGATTTAGGGGTAAATACGCAGTATTTT. Amino acid sequence: CASSQDLGVNTQYF.